Below are 16 T cell receptor beta chains sequenced from a single sample in a study of T cells after somatic rescue of genetic block. The assay was immunoSEQ multiplex PCR, and TCRdb's table has in-frame clones only and misses some. The sample holds some 14,000 clones; 65% to 85% are singletons and the top ten take around 20%. Sequencing used peripheral blood mononuclear cells (PBMCs). The receptor source for this set is a boy between 10 and 17 years old.

The chain combines TRBV6-5 with TRBJ1-1; tentatively, D is TRBD1 (6 bases). This CDR3 spans 12 amino acids. V lost 6 bases and J lost 1, with 6 bases in between. Germline V gives CDR1 MNHEY, CDR2 SVGAGI. DNA of the CDR3: TGTGCCAGCAGGACAGGGAACACTGAAGCTTTCTTT. Translation gives CASRTGNTEAFF.

This chain links TRBV6-1 with TRBJ2-2; D not resolved. Germline loops: CDR1 MNHNS, CDR2 SASEGT. The CDR3 length is 13 residues. Deletions cut 1 base from V and 4 bases from J, with 4 bases between. The CDR3 bases are TGTGCCAGCAGTGAAGGGTTCACCGGGGAGCTGTTTTTT. Translating it yields CASSEGFTGELFF.

This clone appeared a single time. DNA of the CDR3: TGTGCCCGAGGGGAAGATACGCAGTATTTT. Protein product: CARGEDTQYF. This chain uses TRBV30 with TRBJ2-3; possibly TRBD1 or TRBD2 for D (5 bases each). Germline V gene sequence: CDR1 GTSNPN, CDR2 SVGIG (reference sequence). The CDR3 sequence is 10 residues long. Between the trimmed V and J ends, which lost 8 bases and 5 bases, there was a span of 8 bases.

V is TRBV7-8 and J is TRBJ2-6; TRBD2 is a possible D gene (6 bases). Germline-derived CDR1 and CDR2 are SGHVS and FQNEAQ. V was shortened by 4 bases and J by 0 bases, with 22 bases between the two germline ends. The CDR3 sequence is 20 residues long. The CDR3 loop is CASSYPPGGVSGSGANVLTF. For the CDR3, the DNA is TGTGCCAGCAGCTACCCCCCCGGAGGGGTCTCGGGCTCTGGGGCCAACGTCCTGACTTTC.

The V call is TRBV5-5, the J call TRBJ1-2, with TRBD1 identical over 8 bases. The CDR3 has 17 residues. Germline assignment: CDR1 SGHKS and CDR2 YYEKEE (reference sequence). Trimming took 2 bases from V and 3 from J; bases not matched to a gene: 12. The CDR3 spells CASSFKADRAVDYGYTF. The CDR3 DNA follows: TGTGCCAGCAGCTTTAAGGCGGACAGGGCAGTCGACTATGGCTACACCTTC. The whole variable domain, remainder taken from reference TRBV5-5 and TRBJ1-2, is DAGVTQSPTHLIKTRGQQVTLRCSPISGHKSVSWYQQVLGQGPQFIFQYYEKEERGRGNFPDRFSARQFPNYSSELNVNALLLGDSALYLCASSFKADRAVDYGYTFGSGTRLTVV.

J is TRBJ2-7 and V is TRBV6-6, with 7 bases that match TRBD1. Germline V CDR1 and CDR2: MNHNY, SVGAGI (reference sequence). The V segment lost 2 bases and the J segment 4 bases; nucleotides outside the gene matches: 5. This CDR3 contains 14 residues. CDR3 loop: CASSYAGTAYEQYF. CDR3 coding DNA: TGTGCCAGCAGTTACGCCGGGACAGCTTACGAGCAGTACTTC.

This clone has just a few counts. The chain has TRBV30 and TRBJ1-4; tentative D call: TRBD1 (6 bases). CDR1 and CDR2 from the germline V gene are GTSNPN and SVGIG (reference sequence). This CDR3 region has 14 residues. The V gene lost 0 bases and the J gene lost 4 bases, with 9 bases spanning the gap. CDR3 in amino acids: CAWSVTGINEKLFF. DNA of the CDR3: TGTGCCTGGAGTGTTACAGGGATTAATGAAAAACTGTTTTTT.

J is TRBJ1-4 and V is TRBV6-6; 9 nucleotides line up with TRBD1. This CDR3 spans 15 amino acids. Trimming took 2 bases from V and 3 from J; bases not matched to a gene: 1. Germline CDR1 MNHNY, CDR2 SVGAGI (reference sequence). The CDR3 sequence: CASSYHRGPNEKLFF. As DNA, the CDR3 is TGTGCCAGCAGTTACCACAGGGGGCCTAATGAAAAACTGTTTTTT.

This chain connects TRBV4-1 to TRBJ2-3; 8 bases are a match to TRBD2. J was trimmed by 6 bases and V by 4 bases; bases with no gene match: 9. The V gene's germline CDR1 is MGHRA and CDR2 YSYEKL. CDR3 length: 15 residues. DNA of the CDR3: TGCGCCAGCAGCCCCACGGGAGGGGGTCTCGATACGCAGTATTTT. Its protein is CASSPTGGGLDTQYF.

This CDR3 is CASSPAVNTDTQYF. DNA for the CDR3: TGTGCCAGCAGCCCAGCCGTGAATACAGATACGCAGTATTTT. V is TRBV9 and J is TRBJ2-3; D is uncertain. V lost 4 bases and J lost 3, with 12 bases in between. Germline V gives CDR1 SGDLS, CDR2 YYNGEE. CDR3 length: 14 residues.

V gene TRBV7-3 combines with J gene TRBJ2-1, with 7 nucleotides matching TRBD1. Per germline, CDR1 SGHTA and CDR2 FQGTGA. J gave up 0 bases and V 5 bases, and 10 bases lay outside the gene matches. The CDR3 extends over 17 amino acids. This CDR3 reads CASSLRGQSASYNEQFF. In DNA, the CDR3 is TGTGCCAGCAGCCTTAGGGGACAGTCTGCCTCCTACAATGAGCAGTTCTTC.

The chain is built from TRBV2 and TRBJ2-5, with D unresolved. Per the germline V gene, CDR1 is SNHLY and CDR2 is FYNNEI. V lost 6 bases and J 4 bases, leaving 12 bases between the germline ends. This CDR3 contains 13 residues. In DNA, the CDR3 is TGTGCCAGCAGCGCCGAAGTCAGAGAGACCCAGTACTTC. Translation gives CASSAEVRETQYF.

The V call is TRBV30, the J call TRBJ1-2; TRBD1 aligns across 8 bases. The CDR3 spans 14 residues. From germline, CDR1 is GTSNPN and CDR2 SVGIG (reference sequence). J lost 1 base, V lost 3 bases, and 4 bases had no gene match. DNA for the CDR3: TGTGCCTGGAGAGGACAGGGAGGTAACTATGGCTACACCTTC. Amino acids: CAWRGQGGNYGYTF.

The chain has TRBV28 and TRBJ1-5, with 7 bases identical to TRBD1. V shed 7 bases, J shed 0 bases, and the junction held 9 bases outside the gene matches. This CDR3 contains 16 residues. CDR1 is MDHEN and CDR2 is SYDVKM in the germline V gene. The CDR3 bases are TGTGCCAGCAACAATAGGGGGCGCGATAGCAATCAGCCCCAGCATTTT. This sequence encodes CASNNRGRDSNQPQHF.

V is TRBV7-9 and J is TRBJ2-1, with TRBD1 as a possible D gene (5 bases). The germline CDR1 and CDR2 sequences are SEHNR and FQNEAQ (reference sequence). CDR3 length equals 19 residues. The ends were cut back, 2 bases at V and 5 bases at J, with 25 bases in the middle. The CDR3: CASSLYDTGHRSLHNEQFF. CDR3 nucleotide sequence: TGTGCCAGCAGCTTATATGACACTGGACACCGATCCCTTCACAATGAGCAGTTCTTC.

The V gene is TRBV18, the J gene TRBJ2-2; no definite D call. Germline loops: CDR1 KGHSH, CDR2 LQKENI. The CDR3 is 14 residues long. Trimming shortened V by 4 bases and J by 3 bases, and 9 bases separated the two germline ends. Written as DNA, the CDR3 is TGTGCCAGCTCACGCTGGACCTACACCGGGGAGCTGTTTTTT. Translating it yields CASSRWTYTGELFF.